This T cell receptor beta chain came from a study of cytomegalovirus exposure and HLA in healthy donors. Study-wide results and caveats: According to an earlier analysis, most TCR beta V segments yielded productive rearrangements about 90% or about 30% of the time. The classifier reportedly diagnosed cytomegalovirus status with high specificity and sensitivity. Sequencing depth roughly uniform across donors was assumed in presence/absence analyses.

A remark on this clone: Its antigen is currently unknown.

Use of 60 Vbeta and 13 Jbeta primers characterized the PCR. Assay used: immunoSEQ multiplex PCR; TCRdb lists only in-frame clones, some missing. The sample lists some 160,000 clones, approximately 80% occurring once. The V gene's germline CDR1 is MDHEN and CDR2 SYDVKM. The CDR3 is made up of 16 amino acids. The sequence came from a woman aged 50 to 60 in good health and CMV-seronegative. The sample consisted of PBMCs. The chain carries TRBV28 and TRBJ2-5, with TRBD1 as a possible D gene (6 bases). The J call is uncertain, as TRBJ2-7 better fits the DNA end. The chain's CDR3 is CASRLASGDTSYEQYF. CDR3 in DNA: TGTGCCAGCAGATTAGCCTCTGGGGACACGTCCTACGAGCAGTACTTC.